This T cell receptor beta chain is drawn from a study of identical twins. The CDR3 is made up of 12 amino acids. Trimming removed 6 bases from V and 4 bases from J, with 7 bases in between. CDR1 and CDR2 (germline): MNHEY, SMNVEV (reference sequence). Study results and caveats: Out-of-frame alpha sequences common to twins were enriched for low generation probability. Zero-insertion findings could be partly confounded by invariant cells (MAIT and iNKT cells).

Through template switching, a universal primer site was introduced, and the cDNA contained unique molecular identifiers. TCRdb reanalysed the 5' RACE reads using MiXCR and keeps one entry per CDR3 protein. The data show a few hundred thousand distinct CDR3 sequences, roughly 9% seen once. With respect to this clonotype: Its antigen is not identified.

The same sample was also used in a study of yellow fever vaccine responses in identical twins.

The material sequenced was CD8+ T cells sorted from blood. The chain combines TRBV27 with TRBJ1-3; no definite D call. This sequence was found in a woman aged 18-29 years in good health. The DNA for the CDR3 is TGTGCCAGCAGGGGAGGGGGAAACACCATATATTTT. This translates into CASRGGGNTIYF.